This T cell receptor beta chain was documented in a study of T-cell memory formation after mild COVID-19. Study information: Across donors, TCR clusters were largely donor specific.

From germline, CDR1 is SQVTM and CDR2 ANQGSEA. The CDR3 totals 11 residues. V dropped 7 bases and J dropped 2; count of bases not matched to a gene: 2. Constant-segment primers and 5'RACE yielded cDNA libraries for TCR alpha and TCR beta, each carrying sample barcodes and UMIs. TCRdb analysed the 5' RACE reads with MiXCR anew, one entry per CDR3 protein. The sample records about 170,000 distinct CDR3 sequences, approximately 12% being singletons. Whole-study results and caveats: Prior to infection, memory already included some responding clones, suggesting cross-reactive memory joined. Contracting CD4+ clones sat mainly in CM and EM; CD8+ in EMRA.

Worth noting for this clonotype: The antigen remains undetermined.

Sequences were obtained from PBMCs or a T cell subset sorted from them (not recorded which). The V call is TRBV29-1, the J call TRBJ2-7; 7 nucleotides match TRBD1. The sequence was collected from a man aged 18 to 29 who had mild COVID-19 (a few samples of this study predate the infection). Cell type and time point are not known. CDR3 amino acids: CSAGTAYEQYV. The DNA of the CDR3 is TGCAGCGCCGGGACAGCCTACGAGCAGTACGTC.